What follows are 13 T cell receptor beta chains derived from one specimen sequenced in a study of CD8 T cells in ankylosing spondylitis. Using its own MiXCR run on the 5' RACE reads, TCRdb lists one record per CDR3 protein. The repertoire has some 700,000 distinct CDR3 sequences, around 20% of them found once; the top ten carry about a fifth. These TCRs are of unknown antigen specificity. Study-wide results and caveats: Seemingly distinctive of ankylosing spondylitis blood was a TCR beta motif formed by eight highly homologous variants.

The sequenced material came from blood, either unsorted or a sorted T cell fraction (not recorded which). All receptors derive from a male donor with ankylosing spondylitis.

This rearrangement joins TRBV11-2 to TRBJ2-3; D unresolved. V lost 5 bases, J lost 12 bases, and 15 bases lay in between. This CDR3 contains 12 residues. Germline assignment: CDR1 SGHAT and CDR2 FQNNGV. For the CDR3, the DNA is TGTGCCAGCAGCCCTGGACCGGGCCCTCAGTATTTT. Translating it yields CASSPGPGPQYF.

As for this clonotype: This could be a read error, since a much larger clone is one nucleotide away. The genes are TRBV29-1 and TRBJ2-5; unclear D gene. The CDR3 sequence is 12 residues long. From germline, CDR1 is SQVTM and CDR2 ANQGSEA. V was clipped by 1 base and J by 7 bases, with 10 bases between them. The CDR3 DNA is TGCAGCGTTGAAGGGGGAAAAGGGACCCAGTACTTC. It encodes CSVEGGKGTQYF.

This clonotype was seen many times. CDR3 region: CAISAGGGSSYEQYF. The CDR3 DNA reads TGTGCCATCAGTGCAGGCGGGGGAAGCTCCTACGAGCAGTACTTC. The chain combines TRBV10-3 with TRBJ2-7; TRBD2 agrees at 7 bases. There are 15 residues in the CDR3. Germline V CDR1 and CDR2: ENHRY, SYGVKD. Trimming removed 4 bases from V and 0 bases from J; junction bases left unmatched: 6.

This clonotype was observed many times. The chain recombines TRBV24-1 with TRBJ2-3; D gene ambiguous. Germline CDR1 KGHDR, CDR2 SFDVKD. V lost 4 bases and J lost 6, with 10 bases in between. The CDR3 is 13 residues long. This CDR3 is CATSELTPDTQYF. The DNA of the CDR3 is TGTGCCACCAGTGAGCTGACCCCGGATACGCAGTATTTT.

The J gene is TRBJ2-4, the V gene TRBV20-1, with a tentative D call TRBD2 (6 bases). This CDR3 region has 14 residues. Per the germline V gene, CDR1 is DFQATT and CDR2 is SNEGSKA (reference sequence). Trimming cost V 0 bases and J 6 bases, with 12 bases left between them. Written as DNA, the CDR3 is TGCAGTGCTAGAGATCGGGGGAATGTAAACATTCAGTACTTC. Protein product: CSARDRGNVNIQYF.

This clonotype was seen a few times. The V gene is TRBV5-1, the J gene TRBJ2-5; 7 bases align to TRBD2. V dropped 0 bases and J dropped 3; count of bases not matched to a gene: 11. This CDR3 contains 17 residues. Germline CDR1 and CDR2: SGHRS and YFSETQ. CDR3 in amino acids: CASSLAPTGGFEETQYF. DNA of the CDR3: TGCGCCAGCAGCTTGGCCCCGACGGGGGGATTCGAAGAGACCCAGTACTTC.

In its sample, this clonotype was seen a few times. The CDR3 sequence: CASSLAGVNQPQHF. Here the CDR3 DNA reads TGTGCCAGCAGTTTAGCGGGGGTCAATCAGCCCCAGCATTTT. V is TRBV12-3 or TRBV12-4 and J is TRBJ1-5; a weak D match, TRBD1 (5 bases). The V end lost 0 bases, the J end lost 3 bases, and 6 bases lay between the germline ends. This CDR3 region has 14 residues.

The genes are TRBV4-3 and TRBJ1-2, with D maybe TRBD1 (5 bases). The germline V gene encodes CDR1 LGHNA and CDR2 YSLEER. The CDR3 is 15 residues long. Between the trimmed V and J ends, which lost 0 bases and 6 bases, there was a span of 14 bases. In DNA form, the CDR3 reads TGCGCCAGCAGCCAAGATAGCCAGGGATCCGATGGCTACACCTTC. Translating it yields CASSQDSQGSDGYTF.

V is TRBV7-9 and J is TRBJ2-1; 7 bases align to TRBD2. The ends lost 6 bases at V and 6 bases at J; junction bases unmatched: 8. Germline V gives CDR1 SEHNR, CDR2 FQNEAQ (reference sequence). The CDR3 has 14 amino acids. The CDR3 sequence: CASRAGSGSNEQFF. DNA for the CDR3: TGTGCCAGCAGAGCGGGATCGGGGAGCAATGAGCAGTTCTTC.

This clonotype was seen a few times. This chain links TRBV20-1 with TRBJ2-2; 7 bases fit TRBD1. There are 13 residues in the CDR3. V shed 6 bases, J shed 9 bases, and the junction held 10 bases outside the gene matches. CDR1 and CDR2 (germline): DFQATT, SNEGSKA (reference sequence). CDR3 sequence: CSAPRQGGRELFF. For the CDR3, the DNA is TGCAGTGCACCTAGACAGGGCGGCAGGGAGCTGTTTTTT.

The V call is TRBV7-8, the J call TRBJ2-1; 7 positions match TRBD2. This CDR3 is built from 15 residues. V was pared by 5 bases and J by 8 bases, with 12 bases of the junction left unmatched. The germline V gene encodes CDR1 SGHVS and CDR2 FQNEAQ. The CDR3 bases are TGTGCCAGCAGCGATGCGGGAGACCAAGGGCATGAGCAGTTCTTC. This encodes CASSDAGDQGHEQFF.

The chain uses TRBV5-1 and TRBJ1-6; D possibly corresponds to TRBD1 (5 bases). The CDR3 extends over 16 amino acids. Germline loops: CDR1 SGHRS, CDR2 YFSETQ. V lost 1 base and J lost 5, with 13 bases in between. This CDR3 is CASSLSSGSNNSPLHF. In nucleotides, the CDR3 is TGCGCCAGCAGCTTGTCTTCAGGGAGCAATAATTCACCCCTCCACTTT. Filled out from reference TRBV5-1 and TRBJ1-6, the complete variable domain reads KAGVTQTPRYLIKTRGQQVTLSCSPISGHRSVSWYQQTPGQGLQFLFEYFSETQRNKGNFPGRFSGRQFSNSRSEMNVSTLELGDSALYLCASSLSSGSNNSPLHFGNGTRLTVT.

This clonotype was found a few times. This sequence joins TRBV12-3 or TRBV12-4 and TRBJ2-5, with TRBD2 identical over 7 bases. The CDR3 sequence is 13 residues long. The V gene end was trimmed by 6 bases and the J gene end by 10 bases; junction bases not matched to a gene: 11. In nucleotides, the CDR3 is TGTGCCAGCAGCCTGGGGACTATTTCGGGCCAGTACTTC. It encodes CASSLGTISGQYF.